This T cell receptor beta chain was sequenced in a study of regulatory T cells in long-lasting Graves disease. The time point here: persistent/refractory GD, antithyroid drugs over 5 years with positive TRAb. PBMC-extracted RNA yielded the TCR library. Germline assignment: CDR1 DFQATT and CDR2 SNEGSKA (reference sequence). The CDR3 is made up of 14 amino acids. V shed 1 base and J shed 5 bases, with 11 bases lying between them. Building of the TCR beta libraries involved iRepertoire HTBI primers and Arm-PCR of CDR3 regions. TCRdb ran MiXCR on the multiplex PCR reads and lists one entry per CDR3 protein. Of 600,000 to 800,000 distinct CDR3 sequences in the sample, around 30% were seen once. Regarding the study as a whole: Newly diagnosed disease favored TRBV20-1 and TRBJ2-1 over persistent disease.

This clonotype occurred many times. Its matching antigen is unknown. The sequence came from a female donor with Graves disease. The chain couples TRBV20-1 to TRBJ1-4; D perhaps matches TRBD1 (6 bases). Sequencing was performed on peripheral blood mononuclear cells (PBMCs), taken when the disease was refractory, from a patient treated with antithyroid drugs. The DNA of the CDR3 is TGCAGTGCTAGAGTGATGGGGGCGAATGAAAAACTGTTTTTT. This encodes CSARVMGANEKLFF.